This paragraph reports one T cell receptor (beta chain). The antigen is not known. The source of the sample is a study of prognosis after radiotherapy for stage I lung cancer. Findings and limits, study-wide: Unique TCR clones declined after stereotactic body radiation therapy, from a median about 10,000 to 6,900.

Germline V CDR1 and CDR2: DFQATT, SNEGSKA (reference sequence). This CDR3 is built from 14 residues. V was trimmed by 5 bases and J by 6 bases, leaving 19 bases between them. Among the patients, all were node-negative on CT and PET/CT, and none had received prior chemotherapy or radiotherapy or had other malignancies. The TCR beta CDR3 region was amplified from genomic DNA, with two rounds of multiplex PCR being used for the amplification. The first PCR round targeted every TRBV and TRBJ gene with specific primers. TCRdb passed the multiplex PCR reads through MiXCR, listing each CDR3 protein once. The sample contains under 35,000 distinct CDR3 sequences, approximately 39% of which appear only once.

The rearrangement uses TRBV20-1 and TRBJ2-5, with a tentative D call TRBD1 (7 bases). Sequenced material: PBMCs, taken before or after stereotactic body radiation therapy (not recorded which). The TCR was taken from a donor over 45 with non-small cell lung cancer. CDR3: CSAPTAGGLQTQYF. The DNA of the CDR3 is TGCAGTGCTCCCACTGCAGGGGGGCTGCAGACCCAGTACTTC.